These T cell receptor beta chains were read from a single sample in a study of regulatory T cells in long-lasting Graves disease. TCRdb re-called the multiplex PCR reads with MiXCR, one entry per CDR3 protein. This sample has 420,000 or so distinct CDR3 sequences, with roughly 15% found just once. A further study also used this sample, focusing on T cells in Graves' hyperthyroidism and ophthalmopathy.

Here the sequenced sample was peripheral blood mononuclear cells (PBMCs), taken at new diagnosis, from a patient treated with antithyroid drugs. All receptors derive from a woman younger than 35 with Graves disease. The CDR3 runs from the conserved cysteine through the conserved F or W. Each record gives: D gene, J gene, V gene, clone size, CDR3 protein, CDR3 DNA. The D gene is left open where the match is weak. Some rows mark clone size as missing; the rest say once, few, many or name a class of expanded clone.

- TRBJ2-7 TRBV6-2/TRBV6-3 few CASRKTGRGSYEQYF TGTGCCAGCAGAAAGACAGGGAGGGGATCCTACGAGCAGTACTTC
TRBD2 TRBJ2-2 TRBV5-1 many CASSLTSSGANTGELFF TGCGCCAGCAGCTTGACGTCTAGCGGGGCGAACACCGGGGAGCTGTTTTTT
TRBD2 TRBJ2-1 TRBV24-1 - CATSDLATGTRTPNEQFF TGTGCCACCAGTGATTTGGCAACCGGGACTAGAACCCCCAATGAGCAGTTCTTC
TRBD2 TRBJ2-1 TRBV20-1 - CSARQPSGMYNEQFF TGCAGTGCTAGACAGCCTAGCGGGATGTACAATGAGCAGTTCTTC
TRBD2 TRBJ2-3 TRBV20-1 - CSARAELAGGPDTQYF TGCAGTGCTAGAGCCGAATTAGCGGGGGGCCCGGATACGCAGTATTTT
- TRBJ2-1 TRBV24-1 many CATSDFGPTTYNEQFF TGTGCCACCAGTGATTTTGGGCCGACCACCTACAATGAGCAGTTCTTC
- TRBJ2-3 TRBV13 many CASSPRGVSTDTQYF TGTGCCAGCAGCCCCCGGGGAGTTAGCACAGATACGCAGTATTTT
- TRBJ1-6 TRBV5-4 - CASSVYNSPLHF TGTGCCAGCAGCGTATATAATTCACCCCTCCACTTT
- TRBJ2-1 TRBV3-1 many CASSPHLGASEQFF TGTGCCAGCAGCCCGCACCTAGGAGCGAGTGAGCAGTTCTTC
TRBD1 TRBJ2-3 TRBV6-2/TRBV6-3 - CASSRVPGQGDTQYF TGTGCCAGCAGCCGAGTCCCGGGACAGGGAGATACGCAGTATTTT
- TRBJ2-5 TRBV13 few CASSSVREFSGQETQYF TGTGCCAGCAGCTCCGTCCGGGAGTTTTCGGGGCAAGAGACCCAGTACTTC
- TRBJ1-1 TRBV4-3 few CASSQSRGRRTEAFF TGCGCCAGCAGCCAATCACGCGGACGGCGCACTGAAGCTTTCTTT
- TRBJ2-5 TRBV18 many CASSPPNQETQYF TGTGCCAGCTCACCACCAAATCAAGAGACCCAGTACTTC
- TRBJ2-4 TRBV11-2 many CASSLRTLGNIQYF TGTGCCAGCAGCTTAAGGACCTTGGGAAACATTCAGTACTTC
- TRBJ2-3 TRBV28 many CASSPASGGGYTDTQYF TGTGCCAGCAGTCCCGCGTCCGGAGGAGGGTATACAGATACGCAGTATTTT
- TRBJ2-7 TRBV28 few CASSKGGGYEQYF TGTGCCAGCAGCAAGGGGGGGGGATACGAGCAGTACTTC
- TRBJ1-2 TRBV6-5 few CASSYSGQDYGYTF TGTGCCAGCAGTTACTCGGGGCAGGACTATGGCTACACCTTC
- TRBJ2-2 TRBV12-3/TRBV12-4 - CANRDQNTGELFF TGTGCCAACCGGGACCAGAACACCGGGGAGCTGTTTTTT
- TRBJ1-1 TRBV12-3/TRBV12-4 many CASREANSEAFF TGTGCCAGCAGGGAGGCTAACAGTGAAGCTTTCTTT
TRBD2 TRBJ2-2 TRBV9 few CASNDPSGTSGSNTGELFF TGTGCCAGCAACGACCCTTCAGGGACTAGCGGGTCGAACACCGGGGAGCTGTTTTTT
- TRBJ1-2 TRBV14 - CASSRDWGGYTF TGTGCCAGCAGCCGTGACTGGGGCGGCTACACCTTC
- TRBJ2-1 TRBV20-1 few CSARWENEQFF TGCAGTGCTAGGTGGGAGAATGAGCAGTTCTTC
- TRBJ2-7 TRBV12-3/TRBV12-4 many CASSFRQGISEQYF TGTGCCAGCAGTTTTCGGCAGGGGATCAGCGAGCAGTACTTC